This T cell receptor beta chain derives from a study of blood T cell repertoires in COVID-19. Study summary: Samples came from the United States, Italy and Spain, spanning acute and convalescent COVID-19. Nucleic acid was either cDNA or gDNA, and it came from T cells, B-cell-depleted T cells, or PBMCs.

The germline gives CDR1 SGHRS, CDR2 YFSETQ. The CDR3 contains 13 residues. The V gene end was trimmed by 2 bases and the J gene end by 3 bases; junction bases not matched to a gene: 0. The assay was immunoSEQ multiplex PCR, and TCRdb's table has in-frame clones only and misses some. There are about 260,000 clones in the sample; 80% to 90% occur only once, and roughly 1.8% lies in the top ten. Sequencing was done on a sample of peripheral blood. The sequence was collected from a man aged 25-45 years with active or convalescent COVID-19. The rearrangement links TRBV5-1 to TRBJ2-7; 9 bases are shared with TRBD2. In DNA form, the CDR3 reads TGCGCCAGCAGCTTTAGCGGGGGCTACGAGCAGTACTTC. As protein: CASSFSGGYEQYF.